These T cell receptor beta chains were read from a single sample in a study of radiotherapy plus CTLA-4 blockade in lung cancer. Method: immunoSEQ multiplex PCR; TCRdb's copy keeps in-frame clones and lacks some. The sample carries roughly 85,000 clones, more than 85% recorded once. The sample consisted of peripheral blood, taken from a patient treated with radiotherapy plus ipilimumab. These receptors all stem from a human donor with non-small cell lung cancer that progressed on radiotherapy plus ipilimumab. Each CDR3 is given with its conserved first and last residue. The D gene is left open where the match is weak. Clone size is given for some rows only: seen once, a few or many times, or a class if the clone is expanded.

v_call	d_call	cdr3_length	clone_size	j_call	cdr3_nt	cdr3_aa
TRBV11-3	-	15	-	TRBJ2-1	TGTGCCAGCAGCTTAATCGCGGGTGACCTCAATGAGCAGTTCTTC	CASSLIAGDLNEQFF
TRBV2	-	19	-	TRBJ2-6	TGTGCCAGCAGTGAAGCTAGGAAAGGTATCGTGTCTTCGGCCAACGTCCTGACTTTC	CASSEARKGIVSSANVLTF
TRBV6-1	-	14	once	TRBJ1-2	TGTGCCAGCGTCATGCAGAATGGTTTTGGTGGCTACACCTTC	CASVMQNGFGGYTF
TRBV7-9	-	14	-	TRBJ1-4	TGTGCCAGCAGTCATAAGGGCCCTGGCCGGGAACTGTTTTTT	CASSHKGPGRELFF
TRBV4-1	-	14	-	TRBJ2-7	TGCGCCAGCAGCCAAGGATCTAGCACGTACGAGCAGTACTTC	CASSQGSSTYEQYF
TRBV5-1	-	13	-	TRBJ1-1	TGCGCCAGCAGCCGCGTGGGGGTGACTGAAGCTTTCTTT	CASSRVGVTEAFF
TRBV5-1	TRBD1	18	-	TRBJ1-2	TGCGCCAGCAGCTTGGTTGGGACAGCTAGAACCGCTAACTATGGCTACACCTTC	CASSLVGTARTANYGYTF
TRBV7-2	-	14	-	TRBJ2-7	TGTGCCAGCAGCTTAGGTATCTCAGCCTACGAGCAGTACTTC	CASSLGISAYEQYF
TRBV10-3	-	14	-	TRBJ2-1	TGTGCCATCAGTGGACAGGGAGGGAACGATGAGCAGTTCTTC	CAISGQGGNDEQFF
TRBV29-1	-	16	-	TRBJ2-1	TGCAGCGCCATACCCAGAACGGGGAACTCCTACAATGAGCAGTTCTTC	CSAIPRTGNSYNEQFF
TRBV9	-	16	-	TRBJ2-1	TGTGCCAGCAGCGTAGAAGAGGGAAAGGGCCGAAATGAGCAGTTCTTC	CASSVEEGKGRNEQFF
TRBV29-1	-	15	-	TRBJ2-5	TGCAGCGTGGGGGGACTGACAGGGAGGAAACAGACCCAGTACTTC	CSVGGLTGRKQTQYF
TRBV18	-	14	-	TRBJ2-1	TGTGCCAGCTCACGCGGACAGAATGGCAATGAGCAGTTCTTC	CASSRGQNGNEQFF
TRBV4-2	TRBD2	16	-	TRBJ2-2	TGTGCCAGCAGCCAAGAACGGCGGGAGGACACCGGGGAGCTGTTTTTT	CASSQERREDTGELFF
TRBV7-2	-	13	-	TRBJ1-1	TGTGCCAGCAGCTCCGGGGGAACCACTGAAGCTTTCTTT	CASSSGGTTEAFF
TRBV5-4	-	19	once	TRBJ2-7	TGTGCCAGCAGCTTGCCCCGATCCAGGACAGCCTCTCCTTCCTACGAGCAGTACTTC	CASSLPRSRTASPSYEQYF
TRBV27	TRBD1	15	-	TRBJ2-7	TGTGCCAGCAGTTTTACCGGGACAGCCAATTACGAGCAGTACTTC	CASSFTGTANYEQYF
TRBV5-1	-	15	-	TRBJ2-2	TGCGCCAGCAGCGTCCTAGCGATTGAGTCCGGGGAGCTGTTTTTT	CASSVLAIESGELFF
TRBV18	-	16	-	TRBJ2-2	TGTGCCAGCTCACCATCCCGGGCCGGGAACACCGGGGAGCTGTTTTTT	CASSPSRAGNTGELFF
TRBV5-1	-	13	-	TRBJ2-7	TGCGCCAGCAGCCCGCACGGGACCTACGAGCAGTACTTC	CASSPHGTYEQYF
TRBV5-1	TRBD1	16	-	TRBJ1-1	TGCGCCAGCAGCTTGGTAGGGGGCAATATGAACACTGAAGCTTTCTTT	CASSLVGGNMNTEAFF
TRBV18	TRBD1	16	-	TRBJ2-7	TGTGCCAGCTCACCACCGTTGGGACAGGGGTCCTACGAGCAGTACTTC	CASSPPLGQGSYEQYF
TRBV5-1	TRBD1	14	-	TRBJ2-7	TGCGCCAGCAGCTTCGGACAGGGAGGCGTCGAGCAGTACTTC	CASSFGQGGVEQYF
TRBV2	TRBD2	15	-	TRBJ2-3	TGTGCCAGCAGTGAACGACTAGCGGACACAGATACGCAGTATTTT	CASSERLADTDTQYF
TRBV5-4	-	15	-	TRBJ1-3	TGTGCCAGCAGCACTGGACAGCCCTCTGGAAACACCATATATTTT	CASSTGQPSGNTIYF
TRBV19	-	19	-	TRBJ2-7	TGTGCCAGCAGTCACCGCGTGACGGCCAATTACCCAACCGGGGACGAGCAGTACTTC	CASSHRVTANYPTGDEQYF
TRBV7-2	-	15	-	TRBJ1-1	TGTGCCAGCATCCGGGAGAAGACCATGAACACTGAAGCTTTCTTT	CASIREKTMNTEAFF
TRBV7-9	TRBD2	15	-	TRBJ2-1	TGTGCCAGCAGCTTAGGAGCGGGATCCCACAATGAGCAGTTCTTC	CASSLGAGSHNEQFF
TRBV10-3	-	13	-	TRBJ2-5	TGTGCCATCAGGGGGGGCTTGGTGGAGACCCAGTACTTC	CAIRGGLVETQYF
TRBV15	TRBD1	16	-	TRBJ1-4	TGTGCCACCAGCAGAGACCCGCAGGGGGGAGATGAAAAACTGTTTTTT	CATSRDPQGGDEKLFF
TRBV21-1	-	15	medium-sized	TRBJ1-3	TGTGCCAGCAGCCCCGGGGGAGGGGCTGGAAACACCATATATTTT	CASSPGGGAGNTIYF
TRBV6-1	-	14	-	TRBJ2-3	TGTGCCAGCAGTGAGCGGGGGCCCCCAGATACGCAGTATTTT	CASSERGPPDTQYF
TRBV2	-	13	-	TRBJ1-2	TGTGCCAGCAGTGTTAGACTACTGTATGGCTACACCTTC	CASSVRLLYGYTF
TRBV12-5	-	15	once	TRBJ2-1	TGTGCTAGTGGTTCCCGCCCTGGGATTTACAATGAGCAGTTCTTC	CASGSRPGIYNEQFF
TRBV7-2	TRBD2	15	-	TRBJ2-3	TGTGCCAGCAGCATAGGGGGACTAGCCACAGATACGCAGTATTTT	CASSIGGLATDTQYF
TRBV11-2	-	15	-	TRBJ2-7	TGTGCCAGCAGCCTACCCAGCCGGACGTCCTACGAGCAGTACTTC	CASSLPSRTSYEQYF
TRBV10-3	-	16	few	TRBJ2-7	TGTGCCACCTCTGGAGTCCTTGAAGAAGGGTCCTACGAGCAGTACTTC	CATSGVLEEGSYEQYF
TRBV5-6	-	15	-	TRBJ2-3	TGTGCCAGCAGCTCTACTAGCAGAAACACAGATACGCAGTATTTT	CASSSTSRNTDTQYF
TRBV6-4	TRBD1	15	-	TRBJ2-1	TGTGCCAGCAGTGTAGGGACAGGGGGGACAAATGAGCAGTTCTTC	CASSVGTGGTNEQFF
TRBV23-1	TRBD1	14	-	TRBJ1-2	TGCGCCAGCACCTGGGACAGCCGTAACTATGGCTACACCTTC	CASTWDSRNYGYTF
TRBV19	TRBD1	14	once	TRBJ1-2	TGTGCCAGTATGAGGGGGCTGGATAACTATGGCTACACCTTC	CASMRGLDNYGYTF
TRBV7-9	-	12	few	TRBJ2-7	TGTGCCAGCAGCTTTGATCGGACCGAGCAGTACTTC	CASSFDRTEQYF
TRBV7-2	-	15	-	TRBJ2-2	TGTGCCAGCAGCTTCCAACCAGTTAGCTCCGGGGAGCTGTTTTTT	CASSFQPVSSGELFF
TRBV7-9	-	13	-	TRBJ1-2	TGTGCCAGCAGCTTGGGCCAGGGGCTAGGCTACACCTTC	CASSLGQGLGYTF
TRBV19	TRBD2	15	once	TRBJ2-1	TGTGCCAGTAGTACTAGCGGGGGGGCATACAATGAGCAGTTCTTC	CASSTSGGAYNEQFF
TRBV30	-	13	-	TRBJ1-2	TGTGCCTGGAGCCCGGGAGATAACTATGGCTACACCTTC	CAWSPGDNYGYTF
TRBV7-2	-	13	-	TRBJ1-1	TGTGCCAGCAGCTTCTCCAGGGACACTGAAGCTTTCTTT	CASSFSRDTEAFF
TRBV28	-	14	-	TRBJ2-2	TGTGCCAGCAGTCTTCGATCAAACACCGGGGAGCTGTTTTTT	CASSLRSNTGELFF